This entry concerns a single TCR beta chain. Its antigen remains unknown. This record comes from a study of PD-1 blockade in classical Hodgkin lymphoma. Relapse was seen in all patients after autologous stem cell transplantation, and brentuximab vedotin exposure was variable. This table comes from immunoSEQ multiplex PCR, and its TCRdb copy is limited to in-frame clones, with some not included. The repertoire holds approximately 84,000 clones, with about 89% as singletons. The length of the CDR3 is 15 residues. Losses at the gene ends were 2 bases for V and 1 base for J; bases not matched to a gene: 4. From germline, CDR1 is ENHRY and CDR2 SYGVKD. Study-level findings and limits: Baseline diversity in complete responders resembled that of newly diagnosed patients. Nivolumab initiation under 1 year post-ASCT meant exclusion. Reports indicated that newly diagnosed patients had lower baseline TCR diversity than healthy donors did.

Here the sequenced sample was peripheral blood mononuclear cells (PBMCs), taken at baseline. The V and J genes are TRBV10-3 and TRBJ1-2; TRBD1 matches 7 bases. The source of this sequence is a human donor with classical Hodgkin lymphoma. The CDR3 DNA follows: TGTGCCATCAGTGAGCCAGGGGGGTTTAACTATGGCTACACCTTC. It specifies CAISEPGGFNYGYTF.